The sequence of this T cell receptor (beta chain) was determined in a study of blood T cell repertoires in COVID-19 (dated by TCRdb to about 2020). A note on the overall study: Samples covering the acute and convalescent phases of COVID-19 were provided by collaborators in the United States, Italy and Spain. The prospective study material was composed of cDNA or gDNA derived from T cells, B-cell-depleted T cells, or PBMCs. Subjects who had been exposed to COVID-19, were actively infected with it, or had recovered from it provided the deeply sampled blood TCRbeta repertoires that made up the dataset. A freely available public database, intended as a resource for researchers studying the immune response to SARS-CoV-2, is where the repertoires were released. The samples were drawn from the first 160 participants of the ongoing ImmuneRACE study and from 950 to 1,500 subjects provided by 6 global collaborators. Sample metadata almost always included a de-identified subject ID, COVID-19 status, age in years and sex. Where HLA class I and class II types were available, the types were taken from metadata supplied by the sample provider, not from assay-based typing. What the work shows at the level of the full study, not this receptor alone: How much clinical and demographic metadata was included differed by source and by participant, and the metadata was provided uncurated.

Worth noting for this clone: Its binding antigen is unknown. Nothing much larger sits one base from this clone, and base qualities are not available.

Collaborating institutions collected whole blood in K2EDTA tubes following their own protocols. For TCRbeta analysis, collaborators shipped samples in one of three forms: frozen whole blood, isolated PBMCs, or DNA extracted from either of those sample types. V sheds 0 bases and J sheds 3 bases, leaving 9 bases between their ends. The CDR3, from cysteine to phenylalanine, totals 14 residues. Left in the record is the CDR3 DNA by itself, 42 bases read in frame from the first base. Reading the germline V gene gives CDR1 SGHRS and CDR2 YFSETQ. The immunoSEQ Assay, a bias-controlled multiplex PCR, was used to amplify TCRbeta CDR3 regions from genomic DNA. The study's processing was this. Within the assay, amplification of reference gene primers was used to estimate how many nucleated cells each sample contained. To quantify the absolute abundance of each unique TCRbeta CDR3 rearrangement, sequence reads were collapsed and filtered. For each sample, productive Simpson clonality was calculated by taking the square root of Simpson's diversity index across productive rearrangements. In its TCRdb copy, this immuneACCESS table keeps in-frame sequences only and misses some clones. Where compared with another copy, unresolved V genes explain less than half of these, and the others have no known cause. That table furnishes V, J and clone size, whereas the DNA furnished D and trimming. Here the sample has around 250,000 clones; about 83% occur a single time. The ten biggest clones cover approximately 6% of the sample.

The V and J genes are TRBV5-1 and TRBJ2-5; TRBD2 is a weak D gene call, 6 bases matching. Sequenced material: peripheral blood. The TCR originated in a man older than 75 with acute or convalescent COVID-19. CDR3 loop: CASSLAGLKETQYF. Here is the DNA: TGCGCCAGCAGCTTGGCGGGACTGAAAGAGACCCAGTACTTC. Extended through the reference TRBV5-1 and TRBJ2-5 proteins, this CDR3 yields the full variable domain: KAGVTQTPRYLIKTRGQQVTLSCSPISGHRSVSWYQQTPGQGLQFLFEYFSETQRNKGNFPGRFSGRQFSNSRSEMNVSTLELGDSALYLCASSLAGLKETQYFGPGTRLLVL.